These 15 T cell receptor beta chains share one sample of origin, sequenced in a study of T cell repertoires in cytomegalovirus infection. Their antigen targets remain unknown. TCRdb used MiXCR to reprocess the reads, holding one entry per CDR3 protein. The sample has approximately 100,000 distinct CDR3 sequences; roughly 39% are singletons. The sample consisted of CD8+ T cells from cultured PBMCs, taken from culture after CMV antigen stimulation. The receptors originated from a human donor in good health (CMV status not recorded). Some clones in this sample may be carry-over from other donors' samples.

The genes are TRBV9 and TRBJ1-2; 8 positions agree with TRBD1. V dropped 1 base and J dropped 6; count of bases not matched to a gene: 5. CDR1 SGDLS and CDR2 YYNGEE come from the germline V gene. The CDR3 is made up of 14 amino acids. This CDR3 reads CASSVMAGGNGYTF. For the CDR3, the DNA is TGTGCCAGCAGCGTAATGGCAGGGGGCAATGGCTACACCTTC.

The chain uses TRBV27 and TRBJ2-7; 8 bases agree with TRBD2. Per the germline V gene, CDR1 is MNHEY and CDR2 is SMNVEV (reference sequence). The J segment lost 3 bases and the V segment lost 3 bases, leaving 4 bases of the junction unmatched. This CDR3 is 14 amino acids long. CDR3: CASSFGAGDYEQYF. DNA of the CDR3: TGTGCCAGCAGTTTTGGAGCGGGGGACTACGAGCAGTACTTC.

This clonotype was picked up one time. V usage is TRBV19 and J usage is TRBJ2-7; D is possibly TRBD2 (6 bases). Germline V gene lookup returns CDR1 LNHDA and CDR2 SQIVND (reference sequence). The CDR3 has 13 residues. The V gene lost 9 bases and the J gene lost 2 bases, with 14 bases spanning the gap. The CDR3 is CASAGSRPYEQYF. The CDR3 nucleotides are TGTGCCAGCGCCGGGAGTCGCCCCTACGAGCAGTACTTC.

This clonotype was seen ten or more times. The chain combines TRBV18 with TRBJ2-3; tentatively, D is TRBD1 or TRBD2 (5 bases each). V lost 3 bases and J lost 8, with 12 bases in between. CDR3 size: 13 residues. CDR1 and CDR2 (germline): KGHSH, LQKENI. The CDR3 is CASSPGADSTQYF. The CDR3 DNA is TGTGCCAGCTCACCCGGGGCGGATAGTACGCAGTATTTT.

This clonotype was found a few times. The V and J genes are TRBV7-9 and TRBJ2-7; no clear D gene. Trimming shortened V by 6 bases and J by 3 bases, and 18 bases separated the two germline ends. Germline V lookup: CDR1 SEHNR, CDR2 FQNEAQ (reference sequence). There are 15 residues in the CDR3. The CDR3 nucleotides are TGTGCCAGCAGGAATTCAAGGGATCTTGGCTACGAGCAGTACTTC. Translation gives CASRNSRDLGYEQYF.

The V gene is TRBV20-1, the J gene TRBJ2-3; 8 positions agree with TRBD2. The CDR3 has 15 amino acids. Germline CDR1 and CDR2: DFQATT and SNEGSKA (reference sequence). Here the CDR3 reads CTVLRASGPWDTQYF. CDR3 in DNA: TGCACCGTCCTAAGGGCTAGCGGGCCGTGGGATACGCAGTATTTT.

This clonotype showed up just once. J is TRBJ1-1 and V is TRBV4-1; D may be TRBD1 (5 bases). V was trimmed by 0 bases and J by 4 bases, leaving 9 bases between them. The CDR3 runs to 14 residues. The germline V gene has CDR1 MGHRA and CDR2 YSYEKL. The CDR3 loop is CASSQEGGSTEAFF. The CDR3 DNA reads as TGCGCCAGCAGCCAAGAGGGGGGAAGCACTGAAGCTTTCTTT.

V and J are TRBV4-1 and TRBJ1-2; TRBD1 matches at 9 bases. This CDR3 is 14 amino acids long. Germline V gives CDR1 MGHRA, CDR2 YSYEKL. V trimming: 4 bases; J trimming: 5 bases; junction bases outside the gene matches: 5. The CDR3 nucleotides read TGCGCCAGCAGCCTGGACAGGGGAACTTATGGCTACACCTTC. Protein product: CASSLDRGTYGYTF.

This clonotype was counted ten times or more. The CDR3 sequence: CASSSSSVVTEAFF. The DNA for the CDR3 is TGTGCCAGCAGCTCCTCCTCAGTTGTCACTGAAGCTTTCTTT. V usage is TRBV11-2 and J usage is TRBJ1-1, with D uncertain. V was shortened by 4 bases and J by 4 bases, with 13 bases between the two germline ends. This CDR3 contains 14 residues. CDR1 SGHAT and CDR2 FQNNGV come from the germline V gene.

This clonotype was seen only a few times. CDR3 in amino acids: CASSPRGVTEAFF. The DNA for the CDR3 is TGTGCCAGCAGCCCCAGGGGAGTGACTGAAGCTTTCTTT. The V and J genes are TRBV7-9 and TRBJ1-1; the D gene is possibly TRBD1 (6 bases). This CDR3 spans 13 amino acids. Germline loops: CDR1 SEHNR, CDR2 FQNEAQ (reference sequence). V lost 5 bases and J 5 bases, leaving 12 bases between the germline ends. The variable domain in full, with the rest retrieved from reference TRBV7-9 and TRBJ1-1, is DTGVSQNPRHKITKRGQNVTFRCDPISEHNRLYWYRQTLGQGPEFLTYFQNEAQLEKSRLLSDRFSAERPKGSFSTLEIQRTEQGDSAMYLCASSPRGVTEAFFGQGTRLTVV.

The chain links TRBV7-9 to TRBJ2-1; 8 bases are shared with TRBD2. Germline trimming cut 5 bases from V and 8 bases from J; bases unmatched to any gene: 11. This CDR3 comprises 15 residues. The V gene's germline CDR1 is SEHNR and CDR2 FQNEAQ (reference sequence). CDR3 DNA sequence: TGTGCCAGCAGCCCCTCGGGACTAGGGACTGATGAGCAGTTCTTC. Translated: CASSPSGLGTDEQFF.

The chain is built from TRBV7-2 and TRBJ1-2; D not resolved. The CDR3 contains 16 residues. V was pared by 1 base and J by 5 bases, with 17 bases between. Germline CDR1 is SGHTA and CDR2 is FQGNSA. This chain's CDR3 is CASSLVEGDLLYGYTF. CDR3 DNA: TGTGCCAGCAGCTTAGTGGAGGGCGACCTTCTTTATGGCTACACCTTC.

In this sample, this clonotype turned up many times. The chain uses TRBV4-1 and TRBJ2-7; 9 bases map to TRBD1. Germline assignment: CDR1 MGHRA and CDR2 YSYEKL. This CDR3 has 15 residues. The ends lost 5 bases at V and 4 bases at J; junction bases unmatched: 9. CDR3: CASSYAGTGTYEQYF. The CDR3 coding sequence is TGCGCCAGCAGCTACGCCGGGACAGGGACTTACGAGCAGTACTTC.

Details on this clonotype: A read error may explain this, as a much larger clone is one base away. The chain combines TRBV5-4 with TRBJ1-6; D not resolved. Trimming removed 0 bases from V and 8 bases from J, with 12 bases in between. From germline, CDR1 is SGHNT and CDR2 YYREEE (reference sequence). The CDR3 is 15 residues long. Written as DNA, the CDR3 is TGTGCCAGCAGCTTGGGGGTTTCTGGGTATTCACCCCTCCACTTT. It encodes CASSLGVSGYSPLHF. Looking up the rest from reference TRBV5-4 and TRBJ1-6 gives the full variable domain: ETGVTQSPTHLIKTRGQQVTLRCSSQSGHNTVSWYQQALGQGPQFIFQYYREEENGRGNFPPRFSGLQFPNYSSELNVNALELDDSALYLCASSLGVSGYSPLHFGNGTRLTVT.

The gene calls are TRBV2 and TRBJ1-2; weak D call: TRBD1 (5 bases). With 7 bases removed from V and 6 bases from J, the gap between germline ends came to 21 bases. From germline, CDR1 is SNHLY and CDR2 FYNNEI. The CDR3 length is 15 residues. The chain's CDR3 is CASTRPGDSGDGYTF. The CDR3 DNA reads as TGTGCCAGCACCCGACCGGGCGACAGCGGGGATGGCTACACCTTC.